This T cell receptor (beta chain) was sequenced for a study of blood T cell repertoires in COVID-19. Only in-frame clones appear in the TCRdb table, and some are missing; sequencing was by immunoSEQ multiplex PCR. The sample has about 250,000 clones; about 80% are singletons. This CDR3 contains 16 residues. The TCR originated in a person aged 65 to 85 with COVID-19, enrolled during active disease. Sequenced input: peripheral blood. The chain combines TRBV21-1 with TRBJ1-1. TRBV21-1 is a documented pseudogene. The CDR3 coding sequence is TGTGCCAGCAGCAAAGTAGAGTTATCGGTGAACACTGAAGCTTTCTTT. Translation: CASSKVELSVNTEAFF.